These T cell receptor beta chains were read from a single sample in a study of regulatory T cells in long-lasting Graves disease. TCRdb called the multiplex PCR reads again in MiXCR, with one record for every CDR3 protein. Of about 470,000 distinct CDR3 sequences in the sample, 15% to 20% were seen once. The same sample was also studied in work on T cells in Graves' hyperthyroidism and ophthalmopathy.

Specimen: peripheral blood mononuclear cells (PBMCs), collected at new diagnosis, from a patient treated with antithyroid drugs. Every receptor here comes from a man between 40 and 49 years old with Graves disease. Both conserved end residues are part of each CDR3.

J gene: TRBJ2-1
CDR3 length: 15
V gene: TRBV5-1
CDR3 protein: CASSRLAGGGNEQFF

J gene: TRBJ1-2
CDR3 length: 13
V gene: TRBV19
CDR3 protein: CASSTVGFYGYTF

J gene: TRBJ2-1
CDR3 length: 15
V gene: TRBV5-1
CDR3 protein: CASSWWDGSGNEQLF

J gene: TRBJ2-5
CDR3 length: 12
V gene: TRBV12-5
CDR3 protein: CASGTEGQTQYF

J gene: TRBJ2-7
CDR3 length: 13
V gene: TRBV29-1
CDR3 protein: CSVENQATGEQYF

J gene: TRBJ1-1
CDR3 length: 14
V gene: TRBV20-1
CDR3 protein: CSAQTGARATEAFF

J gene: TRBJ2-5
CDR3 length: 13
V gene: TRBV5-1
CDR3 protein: CASSLTGVETQYF

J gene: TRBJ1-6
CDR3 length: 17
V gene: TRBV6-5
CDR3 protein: CASSYSLGQGAQSPLHF

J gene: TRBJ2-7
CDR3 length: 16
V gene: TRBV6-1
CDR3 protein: CASTPGTSGGPYEQYF

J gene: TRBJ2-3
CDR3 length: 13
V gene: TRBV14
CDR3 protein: CASSLQNVDTQYF

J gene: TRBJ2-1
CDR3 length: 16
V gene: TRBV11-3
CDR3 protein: CASSPKSGSSYNEQFF

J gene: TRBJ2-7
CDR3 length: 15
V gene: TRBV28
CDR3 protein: CASTLQAGGPYEQYF

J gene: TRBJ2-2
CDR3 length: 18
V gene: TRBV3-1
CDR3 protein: CASSHASEDRGHTGELFF

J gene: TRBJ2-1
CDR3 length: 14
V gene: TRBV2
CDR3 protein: CASSEAAGVDEQFF

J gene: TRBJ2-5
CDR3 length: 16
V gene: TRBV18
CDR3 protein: CASSLDPGQFQETQYF

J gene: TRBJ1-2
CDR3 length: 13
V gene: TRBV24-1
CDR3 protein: CATSVGQGSSYTF

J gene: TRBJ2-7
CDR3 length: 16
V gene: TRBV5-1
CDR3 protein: CASSGPGTGVTYEQYF

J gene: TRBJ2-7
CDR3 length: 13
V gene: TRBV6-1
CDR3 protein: CASSRDGYYEQYF

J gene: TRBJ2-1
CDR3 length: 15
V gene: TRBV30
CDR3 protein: CASKEISGRWYEQFF

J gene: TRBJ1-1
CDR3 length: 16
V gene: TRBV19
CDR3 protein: CASSIDVGRGMTEAFF

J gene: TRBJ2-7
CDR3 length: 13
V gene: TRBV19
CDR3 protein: CASKASGSYEQYF

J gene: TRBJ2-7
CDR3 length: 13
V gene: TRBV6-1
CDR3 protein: CASSEAGSYEQYF

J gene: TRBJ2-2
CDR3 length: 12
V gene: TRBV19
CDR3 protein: CASSTNSGELFF

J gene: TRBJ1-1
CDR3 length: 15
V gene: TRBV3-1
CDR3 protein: CASAQGSQGNTEAFF

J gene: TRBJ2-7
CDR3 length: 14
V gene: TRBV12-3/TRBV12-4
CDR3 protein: CASTVSGRVNEQYF

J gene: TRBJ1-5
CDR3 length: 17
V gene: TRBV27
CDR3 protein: CASRYRGPVYSNQPQHF

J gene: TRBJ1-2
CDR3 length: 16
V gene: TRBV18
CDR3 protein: CASPPPGVNKPNGYTF

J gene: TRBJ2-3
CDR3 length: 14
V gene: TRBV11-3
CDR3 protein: CASSVRGLTDTQYF

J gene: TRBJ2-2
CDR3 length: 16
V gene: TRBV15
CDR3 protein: CATSRDSWKNTGELFF

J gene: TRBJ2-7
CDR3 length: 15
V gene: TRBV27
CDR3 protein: CASSSLPGQGKTQYF

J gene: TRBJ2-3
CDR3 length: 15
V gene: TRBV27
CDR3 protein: CASTPRDRGTDTQYF